This T cell receptor (beta chain) was observed in a study of control samples from healthy donors and cancer patients. The CDR3 is made up of 16 amino acids. Germline V lookup: CDR1 MDHEN, CDR2 SYDVKM. V was trimmed by 6 bases and J by 4 bases, leaving 21 bases between them. Method: immunoSEQ multiplex PCR; TCRdb's copy keeps in-frame clones and lacks some. The table has some 9,800 clones, under 95% seen once. This chain links TRBV28 with TRBJ2-5, with D perhaps given as TRBD1 or TRBD2 (6 bases each). The sequenced sample was PBMCs. The clonotype was recovered from a man aged 55 to 70 with colorectal cancer. The CDR3 DNA reads as TGTGCCAGCAGCCCTATGTTTGGGGGGCTATTAGAGACCCAGTACTTC. Protein: CASSPMFGGLLETQYF.